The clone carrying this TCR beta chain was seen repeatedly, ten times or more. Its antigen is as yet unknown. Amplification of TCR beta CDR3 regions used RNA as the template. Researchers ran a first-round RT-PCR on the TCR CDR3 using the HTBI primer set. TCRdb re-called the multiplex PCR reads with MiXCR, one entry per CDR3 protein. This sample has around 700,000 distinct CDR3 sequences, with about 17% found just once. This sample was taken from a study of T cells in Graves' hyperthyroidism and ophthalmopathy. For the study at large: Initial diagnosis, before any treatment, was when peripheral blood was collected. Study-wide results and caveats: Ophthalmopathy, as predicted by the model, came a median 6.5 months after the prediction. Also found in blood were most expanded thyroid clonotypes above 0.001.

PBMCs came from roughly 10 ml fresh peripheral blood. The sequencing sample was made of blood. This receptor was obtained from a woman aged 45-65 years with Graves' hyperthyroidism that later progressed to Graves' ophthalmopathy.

This CDR3 is CASSITGQANTEAFF. CDR3 coding DNA: TGTGCCAGCAGTATCACCGGGCAAGCTAACACTGAAGCTTTCTTT. V gene TRBV12-3 or TRBV12-4 combines with J gene TRBJ1-1; D remains ambiguous. Trimming removed 5 bases from V and 2 bases from J, with 15 bases in between. The CDR3 is 15 amino acids.